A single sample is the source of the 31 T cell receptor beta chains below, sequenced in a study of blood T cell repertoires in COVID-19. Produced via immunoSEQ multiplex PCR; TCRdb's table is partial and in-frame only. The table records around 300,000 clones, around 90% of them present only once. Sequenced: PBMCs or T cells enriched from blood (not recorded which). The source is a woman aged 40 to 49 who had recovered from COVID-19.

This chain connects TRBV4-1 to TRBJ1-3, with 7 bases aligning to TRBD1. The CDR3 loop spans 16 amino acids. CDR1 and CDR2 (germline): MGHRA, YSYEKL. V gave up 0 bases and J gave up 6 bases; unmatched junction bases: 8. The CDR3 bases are TGCGCCAGCAGCCAAGATCCTGGTCAGGGGGTAAACACCATATATTTT. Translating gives CASSQDPGQGVNTIYF.

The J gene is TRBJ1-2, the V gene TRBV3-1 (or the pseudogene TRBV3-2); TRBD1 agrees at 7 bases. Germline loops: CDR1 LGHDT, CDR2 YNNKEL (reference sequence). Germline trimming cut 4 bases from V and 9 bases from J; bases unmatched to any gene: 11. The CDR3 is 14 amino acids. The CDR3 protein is CASSLREGAGRYTF. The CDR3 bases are TGTGCCAGCAGCCTACGAGAGGGGGCGGGGCGCTACACCTTC.

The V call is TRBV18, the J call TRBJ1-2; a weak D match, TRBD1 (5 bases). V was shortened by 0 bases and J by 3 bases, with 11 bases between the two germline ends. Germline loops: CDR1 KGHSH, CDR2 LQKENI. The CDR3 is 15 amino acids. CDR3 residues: CASSPPEGRDYGYTF. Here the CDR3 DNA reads TGTGCCAGCTCACCACCGGAGGGGCGGGACTATGGCTACACCTTC.

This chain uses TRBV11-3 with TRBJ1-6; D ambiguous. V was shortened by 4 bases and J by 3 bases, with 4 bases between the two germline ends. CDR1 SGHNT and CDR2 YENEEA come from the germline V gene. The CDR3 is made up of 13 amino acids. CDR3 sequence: CASSYSYNSPLHF. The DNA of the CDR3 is TGTGCCAGCAGCTACAGCTATAATTCACCCCTCCACTTT.

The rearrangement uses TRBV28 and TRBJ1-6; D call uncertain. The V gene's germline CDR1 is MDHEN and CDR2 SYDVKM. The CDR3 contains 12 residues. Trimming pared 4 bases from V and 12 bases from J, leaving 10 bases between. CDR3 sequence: CASSSQARPLHF. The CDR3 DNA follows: TGTGCCAGCAGTTCCCAGGCTCGACCCCTCCACTTT. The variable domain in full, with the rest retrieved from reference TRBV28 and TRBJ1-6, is DVKVTQSSRYLVKRTGEKVFLECVQDMDHENMFWYRQDPGLGLRLIYFSYDVKMKEKGDIPEGYSVSREKKERFSLILESASTNQTSMYLCASSSQARPLHFGNGTRLTVT.

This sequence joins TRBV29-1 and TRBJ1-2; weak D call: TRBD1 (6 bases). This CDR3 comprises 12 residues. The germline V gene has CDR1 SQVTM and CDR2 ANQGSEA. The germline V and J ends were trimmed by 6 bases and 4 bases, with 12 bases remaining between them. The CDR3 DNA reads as TGCAGCGTCGCGGACAGCGCCTATGGCTACACCTTC. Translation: CSVADSAYGYTF.

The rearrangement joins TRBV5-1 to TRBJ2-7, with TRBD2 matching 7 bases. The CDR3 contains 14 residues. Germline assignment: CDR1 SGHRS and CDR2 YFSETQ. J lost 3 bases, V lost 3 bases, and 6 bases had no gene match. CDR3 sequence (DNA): TGCGCCAGCAGCTCGGTGCTAGCGGACTACGAGCAGTACTTC. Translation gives CASSSVLADYEQYF.

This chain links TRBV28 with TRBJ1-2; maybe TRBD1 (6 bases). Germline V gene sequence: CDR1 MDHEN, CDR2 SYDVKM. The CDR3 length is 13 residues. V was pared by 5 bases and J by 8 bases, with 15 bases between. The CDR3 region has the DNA TGTGCCAGCAGTCGTGGGGGCGTAGGGGGCTACACCTTC. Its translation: CASSRGGVGGYTF.

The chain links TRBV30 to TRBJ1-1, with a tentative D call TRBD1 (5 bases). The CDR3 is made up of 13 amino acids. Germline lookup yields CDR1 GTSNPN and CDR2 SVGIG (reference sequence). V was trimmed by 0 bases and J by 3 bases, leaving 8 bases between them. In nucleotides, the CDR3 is TGTGCCTGGAGTGTGTCCAGGGACACTGAAGCTTTCTTT. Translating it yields CAWSVSRDTEAFF.

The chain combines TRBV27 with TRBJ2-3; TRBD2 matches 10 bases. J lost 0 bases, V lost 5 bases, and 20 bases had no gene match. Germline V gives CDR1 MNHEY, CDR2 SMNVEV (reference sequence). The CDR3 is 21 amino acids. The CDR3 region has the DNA TGTGCCAGCAGTCCTAAGTCCCCATCCGGCATAGCGGGGGGAAGCACAGATACGCAGTATTTT. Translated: CASSPKSPSGIAGGSTDTQYF.

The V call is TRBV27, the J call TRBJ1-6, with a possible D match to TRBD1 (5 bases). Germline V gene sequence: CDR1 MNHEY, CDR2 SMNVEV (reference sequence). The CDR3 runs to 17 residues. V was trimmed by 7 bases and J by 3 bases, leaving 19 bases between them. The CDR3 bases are TGTGCCAGCAAAGGGGCTGGCGGGGGTGGCTATAATTCACCCCTCCACTTT. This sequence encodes CASKGAGGGGYNSPLHF.

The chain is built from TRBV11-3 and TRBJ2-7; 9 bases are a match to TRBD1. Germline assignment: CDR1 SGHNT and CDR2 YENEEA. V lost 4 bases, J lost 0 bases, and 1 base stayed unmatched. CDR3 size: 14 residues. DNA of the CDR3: TGTGCCAGCAGCTGGACAGGGGCCTCCTACGAGCAGTACTTC. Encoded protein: CASSWTGASYEQYF. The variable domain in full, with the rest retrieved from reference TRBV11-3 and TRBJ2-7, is EAGVVQSPRYKIIEKKQPVAFWCNPISGHNTLYWYLQNLGQGPELLIRYENEEAVDDSQLPKDRFSAERLKGVDSTLKIQPAELGDSAVYLCASSWTGASYEQYFGPGTRLTVT.

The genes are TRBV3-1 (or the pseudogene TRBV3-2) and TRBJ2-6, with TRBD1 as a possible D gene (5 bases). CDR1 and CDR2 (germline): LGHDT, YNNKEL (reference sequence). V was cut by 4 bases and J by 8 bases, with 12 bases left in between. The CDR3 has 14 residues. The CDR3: CASSRQGESNVLTF. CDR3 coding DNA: TGTGCCAGCAGCCGTCAAGGGGAATCCAACGTCCTGACTTTC.

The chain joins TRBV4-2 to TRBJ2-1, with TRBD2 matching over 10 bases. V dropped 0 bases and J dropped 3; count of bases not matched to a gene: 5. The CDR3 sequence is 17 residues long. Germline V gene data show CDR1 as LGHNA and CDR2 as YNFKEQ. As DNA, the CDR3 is TGTGCCAGCAGCCAAGACCTCACTAGCGGGGTCTACAATGAGCAGTTCTTC. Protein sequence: CASSQDLTSGVYNEQFF.

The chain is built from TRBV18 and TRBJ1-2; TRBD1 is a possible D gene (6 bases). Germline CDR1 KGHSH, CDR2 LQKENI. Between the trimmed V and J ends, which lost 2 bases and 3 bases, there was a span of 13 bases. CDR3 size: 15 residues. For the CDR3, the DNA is TGTGCCAGCTCACCATTTGAGGGGGTGGACTATGGCTACACCTTC. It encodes CASSPFEGVDYGYTF.

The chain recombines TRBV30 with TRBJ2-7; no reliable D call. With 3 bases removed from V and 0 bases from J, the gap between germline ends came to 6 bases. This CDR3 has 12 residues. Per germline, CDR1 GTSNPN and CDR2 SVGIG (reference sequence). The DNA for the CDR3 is TGTGCCTGGAGGGTCAGCTCCTACGAGCAGTACTTC. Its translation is CAWRVSSYEQYF. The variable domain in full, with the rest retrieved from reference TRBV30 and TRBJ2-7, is SQTIHQWPATLVQPVGSPLSLECTVEGTSNPNLYWYRQAAGRGLQLLFYSVGIGQISSEVPQNLSASRPQDRQFILSSKKLLLSDSGFYLCAWRVSSYEQYFGPGTRLTVT.

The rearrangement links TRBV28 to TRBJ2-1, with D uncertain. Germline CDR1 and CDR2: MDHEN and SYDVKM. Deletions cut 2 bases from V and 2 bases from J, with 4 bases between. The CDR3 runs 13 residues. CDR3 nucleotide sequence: TGTGCCAGCAGTTTAGTCGCCTACAATGAGCAGTTCTTC. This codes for CASSLVAYNEQFF.

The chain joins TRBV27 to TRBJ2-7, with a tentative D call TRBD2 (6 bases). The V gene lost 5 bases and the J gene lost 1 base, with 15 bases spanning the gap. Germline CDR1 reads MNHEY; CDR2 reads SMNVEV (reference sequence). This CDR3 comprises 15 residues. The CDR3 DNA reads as TGTGCCAGCAGTCCGGGAGCCACAACATCCTACGAGCAGTACTTC. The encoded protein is CASSPGATTSYEQYF.

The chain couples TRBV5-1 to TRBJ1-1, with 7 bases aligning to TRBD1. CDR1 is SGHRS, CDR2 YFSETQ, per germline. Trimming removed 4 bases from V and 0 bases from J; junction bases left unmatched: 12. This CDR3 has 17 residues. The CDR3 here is CASSPTRTGRMNTEAFF. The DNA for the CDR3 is TGCGCCAGCAGCCCGACCCGGACAGGCCGCATGAACACTGAAGCTTTCTTT.

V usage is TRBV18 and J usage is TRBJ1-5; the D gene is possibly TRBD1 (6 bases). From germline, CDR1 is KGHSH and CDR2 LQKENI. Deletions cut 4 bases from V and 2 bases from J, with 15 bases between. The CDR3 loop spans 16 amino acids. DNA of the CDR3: TGTGCCAGCTCACTGGGGGGGGGCTTGGGCAATCAGCCCCAGCATTTT. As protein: CASSLGGGLGNQPQHF.

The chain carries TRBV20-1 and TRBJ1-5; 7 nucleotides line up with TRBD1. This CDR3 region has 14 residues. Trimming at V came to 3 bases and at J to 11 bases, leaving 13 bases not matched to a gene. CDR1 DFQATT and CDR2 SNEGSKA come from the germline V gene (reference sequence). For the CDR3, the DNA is TGCAGTGCTAGTGCGGGACAGACTATAATCGCCCAGCATTTT. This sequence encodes CSASAGQTIIAQHF.

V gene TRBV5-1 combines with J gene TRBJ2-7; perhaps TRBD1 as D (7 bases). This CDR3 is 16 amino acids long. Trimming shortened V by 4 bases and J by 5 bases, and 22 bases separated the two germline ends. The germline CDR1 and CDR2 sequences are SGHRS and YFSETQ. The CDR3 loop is CASSPLVVPGGNEQYF. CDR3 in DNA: TGCGCCAGCAGCCCCCTGGTTGTTCCAGGGGGGAACGAGCAGTACTTC.

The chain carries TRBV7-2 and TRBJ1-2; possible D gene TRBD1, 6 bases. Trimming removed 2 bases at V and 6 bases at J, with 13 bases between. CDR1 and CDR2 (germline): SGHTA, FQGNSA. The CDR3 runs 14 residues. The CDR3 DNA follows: TGTGCCAGCAGCTTAAGGGGGAGCCAGCATGGCTACACCTTC. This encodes CASSLRGSQHGYTF.

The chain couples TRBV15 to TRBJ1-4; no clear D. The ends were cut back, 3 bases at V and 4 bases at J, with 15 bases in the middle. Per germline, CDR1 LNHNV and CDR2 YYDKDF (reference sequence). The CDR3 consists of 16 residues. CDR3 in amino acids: CATSRAGSEGNEKLFF. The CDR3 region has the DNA TGTGCCACCAGCAGGGCGGGATCAGAGGGTAATGAAAAACTGTTTTTT.

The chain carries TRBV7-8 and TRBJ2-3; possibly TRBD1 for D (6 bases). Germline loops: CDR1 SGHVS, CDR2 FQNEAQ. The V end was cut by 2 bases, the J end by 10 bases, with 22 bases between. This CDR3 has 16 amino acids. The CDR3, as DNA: TGTGCCAGCAGCTTAAATACCGGACAGACCCCTTTGCCGCAGTATTTT. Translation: CASSLNTGQTPLPQYF.

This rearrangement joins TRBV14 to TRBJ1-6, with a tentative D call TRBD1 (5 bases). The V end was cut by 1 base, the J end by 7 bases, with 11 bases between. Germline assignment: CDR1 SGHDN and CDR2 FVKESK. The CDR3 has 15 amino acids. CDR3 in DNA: TGTGCCAGCAGCCAAGCATCAGGGAGGAATTCACCCCTCCACTTT. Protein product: CASSQASGRNSPLHF. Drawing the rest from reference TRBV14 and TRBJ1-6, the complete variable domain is EAGVTQFPSHSVIEKGQTVTLRCDPISGHDNLYWYRRVMGKEIKFLLHFVKESKQDESGMPNNRFLAERTGGTYSTLKVQPAELEDSGVYFCASSQASGRNSPLHFGNGTRLTVT.

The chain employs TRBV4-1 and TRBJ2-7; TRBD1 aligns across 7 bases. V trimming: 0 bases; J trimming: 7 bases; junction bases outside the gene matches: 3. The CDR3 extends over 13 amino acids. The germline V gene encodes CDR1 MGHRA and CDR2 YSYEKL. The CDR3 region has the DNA TGCGCCAGCAGCCAAGATTGGGACAGAGAGCAGTACTTC. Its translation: CASSQDWDREQYF.

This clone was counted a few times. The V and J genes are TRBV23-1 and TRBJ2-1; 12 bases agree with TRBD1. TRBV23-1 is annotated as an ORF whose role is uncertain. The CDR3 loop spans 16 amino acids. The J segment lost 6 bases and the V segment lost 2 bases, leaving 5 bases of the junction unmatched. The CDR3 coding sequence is TGCGCCAGCAGTCAACCTCGGGACAGGGGGCCCAATGAGCAGTTCTTC. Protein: CASSQPRDRGPNEQFF.

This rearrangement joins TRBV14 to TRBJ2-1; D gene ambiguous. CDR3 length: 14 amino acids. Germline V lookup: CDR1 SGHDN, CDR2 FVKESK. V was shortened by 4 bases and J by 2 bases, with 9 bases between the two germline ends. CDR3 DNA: TGTGCCAGCAGCCTCAGCGAACCCTACAATGAGCAGTTCTTC. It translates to CASSLSEPYNEQFF.

The CDR3 DNA reads TGTGCCAGCAGCTCGGGACAGGAGACTTATGGCTACACCTTC. It yields the protein CASSSGQETYGYTF. The rearrangement links TRBV5-4 to TRBJ1-2, with TRBD1 matching 8 bases. The CDR3 is 14 residues long. Trimming at V came to 3 bases and at J to 5 bases, leaving 6 bases not matched to a gene. Germline V gene data show CDR1 as SGHNT and CDR2 as YYREEE (reference sequence).

CDR3: CASSPARAGGSSTEAFF. The CDR3 DNA is TGTGCCAGCTCACCAGCCAGGGCCGGCGGTTCGTCTACTGAAGCTTTCTTT. The chain carries TRBV18 and TRBJ1-1; TRBD1 is a possible D gene (5 bases). Germline loops: CDR1 KGHSH, CDR2 LQKENI. V lost 2 bases, J lost 5 bases, and 21 bases lay in between. CDR3 length: 17 residues.